Presented here are 25 T cell receptor beta chains from one specimen sequenced in a study of blood T cell repertoires in COVID-19. Assay used: immunoSEQ multiplex PCR; TCRdb lists only in-frame clones, some missing. The sample shows roughly 80,000 clones, about 82% of them seen only once. Sequencing was performed on peripheral blood. These receptors all come from a woman in her sixties with acute or convalescent COVID-19.

This clone was counted at least ten times. The sample holds other DNA sequences that translate to the same CDR3. This chain uses TRBV19 with TRBJ1-1; no firm D call. V was cut by 3 bases and J by 0 bases, with 8 bases left in between. Germline CDR1 LNHDA, CDR2 SQIVND (reference sequence). The CDR3 is made up of 14 amino acids. CDR3 sequence: CASSIYSMNTEAFF. The DNA for the CDR3 is TGTGCCAGTAGTATCTACAGCATGAACACTGAAGCTTTCTTT.

The chain recombines TRBV7-2 with TRBJ1-5; 8 bases map to TRBD1. The CDR3 totals 15 residues. V gave up 5 bases and J gave up 11 bases; unmatched junction bases: 14. Germline V lookup: CDR1 SGHTA, CDR2 FQGNSA. The CDR3 sequence: CASSQGQGAYGSQHF. CDR3 nucleotides: TGTGCCAGCAGCCAGGGTCAGGGGGCTTACGGCTCCCAGCATTTT.

The chain couples TRBV28 to TRBJ1-3, with 8 bases fitting TRBD1. The CDR3 sequence is 15 residues long. The J segment lost 7 bases and the V segment lost 1 base, leaving 6 bases of the junction unmatched. CDR1 and CDR2 from the germline V gene are MDHEN and SYDVKM. CDR3 DNA sequence: TGTGCCAGCAGTTTATATCGGACAGGGCGTAACACCATATATTTT. It yields the protein CASSLYRTGRNTIYF.

The chain uses TRBV6-6 and TRBJ1-5; D not certain. Germline CDR1 is MNHNY and CDR2 is SVGAGI (reference sequence). This CDR3 is 13 amino acids long. The V end lost 4 bases, the J end lost 6 bases, and 10 bases lay between the germline ends. The CDR3 here is CASSLSHGQPQHF. Written as DNA, the CDR3 is TGTGCCAGCAGTTTGTCTCACGGTCAGCCCCAGCATTTT.

The V gene is TRBV7-2, the J gene TRBJ1-1; a weak D match, TRBD1 (6 bases). The CDR3 extends over 17 amino acids. V lost 1 base, J lost 7 bases, and 22 bases lay in between. From germline, CDR1 is SGHTA and CDR2 FQGNSA. CDR3 nucleotides: TGTGCCAGCAGCTTAGGAGGGAAGGGCGTACGGGACATTGAAGCTTTCTTT. Translated, it gives CASSLGGKGVRDIEAFF.

With regard to this clone: Being one base from a much bigger clone, this may be a read error. Other nucleotide sequences from this sample produce the same CDR3. The chain employs TRBV12-3 or TRBV12-4 and TRBJ1-1, with a possible D match to TRBD1 (5 bases). Between the trimmed V and J ends, which lost 3 bases and 4 bases, there was a span of 9 bases. There are 13 residues in the CDR3. The CDR3 loop reads CASSFQGSTEAFF. CDR3 nucleotide sequence: TGTGCCAGCAGTTTCCAGGGATCCACTGAAGCTTTCTTT.

This clone turned up a few times. The V and J genes are TRBV6-5 and TRBJ1-5, with 8 bases fitting TRBD1. This CDR3 has 13 residues. Trimming at V came to 6 bases and at J to 5 bases, leaving 3 bases not matched to a gene. Germline CDR1 is MNHEY and CDR2 is SVGAGI. The CDR3 protein is CASSRDRYQPQHF. CDR3 bases: TGTGCCAGCAGCCGGGACAGGTATCAGCCCCAGCATTTT.

This chain connects TRBV2 to TRBJ2-1; D is unresolved. Germline CDR1 is SNHLY and CDR2 is FYNNEI. The germline V and J ends were trimmed by 4 bases and 0 bases, with 13 bases remaining between them. CDR3 length: 16 amino acids. The CDR3: CASSVWSSSSYNEQFF. The CDR3 DNA reads TGTGCCAGCAGTGTGTGGTCTTCGAGCTCCTACAATGAGCAGTTCTTC.

The V and J genes are TRBV7-2 and TRBJ1-4, with 7 bases matching TRBD1. CDR1 is SGHTA, CDR2 FQGNSA, per germline. V was pared by 4 bases and J by 7 bases, with 12 bases of the junction left unmatched. The length of the CDR3 is 16 residues. This chain's CDR3 is CASSSVRGGGGEKLFF. CDR3 nucleotide sequence: TGTGCCAGCAGCTCCGTTCGAGGGGGCGGAGGTGAAAAACTGTTTTTT.

In this sample, this clone turned up a few times. The chain links TRBV7-8 to TRBJ2-7, with D tentatively TRBD2 (6 bases). Trimming cost V 5 bases and J 4 bases, with 12 bases left between them. The CDR3 extends over 13 amino acids. Germline lookup yields CDR1 SGHVS and CDR2 FQNEAQ. The CDR3 sequence: CASSPGGSYEQYV. CDR3 in DNA: TGTGCCAGCAGCCCCGGGGGTTCATACGAGCAGTACGTC.

The chain combines TRBV24-1 with TRBJ1-2; TRBD1 matches at 8 bases. Trimming took 1 base from V and 4 from J; bases not matched to a gene: 10. CDR1 KGHDR and CDR2 SFDVKD come from the germline V gene. The CDR3 loop spans 17 amino acids. The CDR3, as DNA: TGTGCCACCAGTGATTTTAGCCAGACAGGGGAGGGCTATGGCTACACCTTC. It codes for CATSDFSQTGEGYGYTF.

The chain combines TRBV7-9 with TRBJ2-7; TRBD2 aligns across 7 bases. The trim removed 7 bases at V and 5 bases at J, leaving 23 bases unmatched. The CDR3 runs to 18 residues. CDR1 SEHNR and CDR2 FQNEAQ come from the germline V gene (reference sequence). The CDR3 protein is CASIPRGGILAEQNEQYF. The DNA for the CDR3 is TGTGCCAGCATCCCGCGCGGAGGGATCCTAGCGGAGCAAAACGAGCAGTACTTC.

The gene calls are TRBV7-9 and TRBJ1-2; 7 bases map to TRBD1. V trimming: 1 base; J trimming: 8 bases; junction bases outside the gene matches: 10. Germline loops: CDR1 SEHNR, CDR2 FQNEAQ (reference sequence). The CDR3 totals 15 residues. The CDR3 region is CASSLGSAGGEGYTF. In nucleotides, the CDR3 is TGTGCCAGCAGCTTAGGGTCAGCAGGGGGTGAGGGCTACACCTTC.

This clone has more than one count but fewer than ten. The V call is TRBV2, the J call TRBJ2-2; the D gene is possibly TRBD2 (5 bases). V lost 6 bases and J lost 6, with 14 bases in between. Looked up from germline, CDR1 is SNHLY and CDR2 is FYNNEI. CDR3 length equals 14 residues. The CDR3 nucleotides are TGTGCCAGCAGGGCCGGGATGAAGGCCGGGGAGCTGTTTTTT. Translating it yields CASRAGMKAGELFF.

J is TRBJ1-5 and V is TRBV7-2; a possible D gene is TRBD1 (6 bases). Germline CDR1 is SGHTA and CDR2 is FQGNSA. V was trimmed by 5 bases and J by 7 bases, leaving 21 bases between them. There are 16 residues in the CDR3. The chain's CDR3 is CASSEGLQGAEQPQHF. The CDR3 DNA reads as TGTGCCAGCAGCGAGGGACTACAGGGAGCAGAGCAGCCCCAGCATTTT.

The chain joins TRBV5-1 to TRBJ2-1; D perhaps matches TRBD2 (5 bases). This CDR3 has 15 residues. V was pared by 3 bases and J by 4 bases, with 14 bases between. Germline values: CDR1 SGHRS, CDR2 YFSETQ. This CDR3 is CASSSLSPGYNEQFF. The CDR3 nucleotides read TGCGCCAGCAGCTCACTTTCTCCGGGGTACAATGAGCAGTTCTTC. Full variable domain (missing parts from reference TRBV5-1 and TRBJ2-1): KAGVTQTPRYLIKTRGQQVTLSCSPISGHRSVSWYQQTPGQGLQFLFEYFSETQRNKGNFPGRFSGRQFSNSRSEMNVSTLELGDSALYLCASSSLSPGYNEQFFGPGTRLTVL.

This chain joins TRBV5-6 and TRBJ1-1; a possible D gene is TRBD1 (5 bases). V was clipped by 6 bases and J by 1 base, with 16 bases between them. This CDR3 has 15 amino acids. The germline gives CDR1 SGHDT, CDR2 YYEEEE. CDR3 sequence: CASTKGRWWNTEAFF. The CDR3 nucleotides are TGTGCCAGCACGAAGGGGCGGTGGTGGAACACTGAAGCTTTCTTT. Using reference TRBV5-6 and TRBJ1-1 for the parts outside the CDR3, the full variable domain is DAGVTQSPTHLIKTRGQQVTLRCSPKSGHDTVSWYQQALGQGPQFIFQYYEEEERQRGNFPDRFSGHQFPNYSSELNVNALLLGDSALYLCASTKGRWWNTEAFFGQGTRLTVV.

The chain joins TRBV30 to TRBJ1-3; 7 bases fit TRBD1. Trimming took 5 bases from V and 0 from J; bases not matched to a gene: 7. CDR3 length: 15 amino acids. Germline V gene lookup returns CDR1 GTSNPN and CDR2 SVGIG (reference sequence). CDR3 in amino acids: CAWVQGGLSGNTIYF. For the CDR3, the DNA is TGTGCCTGGGTTCAGGGGGGCCTCTCTGGAAACACCATATATTTT.

The chain employs TRBV5-6 and TRBJ2-1; D may be TRBD1 (5 bases). This CDR3 has 15 amino acids. The germline gives CDR1 SGHDT, CDR2 YYEEEE. With 2 bases removed from V and 4 bases from J, the gap between germline ends came to 13 bases. CDR3 bases: TGTGCCAGCAGCTTAACAGGCAGCGCGTACAATGAGCAGTTCTTC. This gives the protein CASSLTGSAYNEQFF.

The V gene is TRBV6-6, the J gene TRBJ1-1, with 9 bases identical to TRBD1. V lost 7 bases and J lost 1; bases outside the gene matches: 7. Germline assignment: CDR1 MNHNY and CDR2 SVGAGI (reference sequence). This CDR3 is built from 15 residues. This CDR3 is CASILTGQGNTEAFF. The CDR3 DNA reads TGTGCCAGCATCCTTACGGGACAGGGGAACACTGAAGCTTTCTTT.

The V and J genes are TRBV11-3 and TRBJ2-2; 8 nucleotides line up with TRBD1. Germline assignment: CDR1 SGHNT and CDR2 YENEEA. The CDR3 runs 16 residues. J lost 4 bases, V lost 4 bases, and 8 bases had no gene match. DNA of the CDR3: TGTGCCAGCAGCTCCCCGGACAGGGCAGGCACCGGGGAGCTGTTTTTT. This encodes CASSSPDRAGTGELFF.

The rearrangement joins TRBV18 to TRBJ1-1; 9 bases are a match to TRBD1. V dropped 3 bases and J dropped 2; count of bases not matched to a gene: 7. The CDR3 runs 16 residues. CDR1 and CDR2 from the germline V gene are KGHSH and LQKENI. CDR3 bases: TGTGCCAGCTCACCCCGGGACAGGGCTCTTAACACTGAAGCTTTCTTT. Amino acid sequence: CASSPRDRALNTEAFF.

The rearrangement uses TRBV19 and TRBJ1-1; 11 nucleotides line up with TRBD1. Trimming cost V 6 bases and J 3 bases; bases outside gene matches: 6. The CDR3 has 15 residues. Germline lookup yields CDR1 LNHDA and CDR2 SQIVND (reference sequence). CDR3 region: CASRPRDRGDTEAFF. CDR3 DNA sequence: TGTGCCAGTAGACCTCGGGACAGGGGGGACACTGAAGCTTTCTTT.

The sample holds a few counts of this clone. This chain links TRBV6-5 with TRBJ1-2; no reliable D call. Germline V CDR1 and CDR2: MNHEY, SVGAGI. The CDR3 consists of 13 residues. V shed 7 bases and J shed 4 bases, with 13 bases lying between them. CDR3 amino acids: CASMRTEGYGYTF. The CDR3 coding sequence is TGTGCCAGCATGAGGACGGAGGGCTATGGCTACACCTTC.

This clone occurred many times. The gene calls are TRBV4-3 and TRBJ1-1; D uncertain. The CDR3 has 15 amino acids. CDR1 is LGHNA and CDR2 is YSLEER in the germline V gene. V lost 0 bases and J 0 bases, leaving 8 bases between the germline ends. CDR3 DNA sequence: TGCGCCAGCAGCCAAGATAGTTCGCTGAACACTGAAGCTTTCTTT. Amino acid sequence: CASSQDSSLNTEAFF.